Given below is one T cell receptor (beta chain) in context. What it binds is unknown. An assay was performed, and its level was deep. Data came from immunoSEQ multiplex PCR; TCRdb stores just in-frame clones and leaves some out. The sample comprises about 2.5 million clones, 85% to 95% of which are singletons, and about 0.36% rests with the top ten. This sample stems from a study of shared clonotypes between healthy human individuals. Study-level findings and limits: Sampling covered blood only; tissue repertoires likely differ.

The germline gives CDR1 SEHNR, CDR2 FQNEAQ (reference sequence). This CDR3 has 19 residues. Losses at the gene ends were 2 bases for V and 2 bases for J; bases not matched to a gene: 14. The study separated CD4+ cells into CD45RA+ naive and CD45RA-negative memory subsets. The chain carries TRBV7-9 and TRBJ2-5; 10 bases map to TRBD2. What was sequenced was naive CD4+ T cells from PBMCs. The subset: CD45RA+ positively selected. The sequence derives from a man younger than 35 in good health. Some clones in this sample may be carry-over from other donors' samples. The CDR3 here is CASSLRITASSGSQETQYF. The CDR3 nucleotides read TGTGCCAGCAGCTTACGGATTACGGCGTCTAGCGGGAGTCAAGAGACCCAGTACTTC.